This TCR beta chain comes out of a study of radiation and T cells in renal cell carcinoma. Study information: Nephrectomy followed 15 Gy stereotactic body radiation by 4 weeks. Findings of the study overall: Top tumor clonotypes rose in blood 2 weeks post-radiation, then contracted. Baseline intratumoral clonotype presence is unknown without pretreatment biopsies.

Only in-frame clones appear in the TCRdb table, and some are missing; sequencing was by immunoSEQ multiplex PCR. The sample carries 100,000 to 150,000 clones, more than 80% recorded once. The table lists this clone with a count of one. What it binds is unknown. With 5 bases clipped from V and 5 bases from J, the junction kept 6 bases outside the gene matches. CDR1 and CDR2 from the germline V gene are MDHEN and SYDVKM. This CDR3 region has 13 residues. Time point indicated: blood 2 weeks post-SBRT. Treatment specified: 15 Gy SBRT to primary tumor, nephrectomy 4 weeks later. The tumor was a clear cell renal cell carcinoma.

The input for sequencing was blood, taken from a patient whose treatment included radiotherapy and nephrectomy. This TCR came from a woman in her fifties or sixties with renal cell carcinoma. This chain uses TRBV28 with TRBJ2-7, with 7 positions matching TRBD1. The CDR3 sequence is CASSRQGAHEQYF. DNA for the CDR3: TGTGCCAGCAGTAGACAGGGCGCCCACGAGCAGTACTTC.